These T cell receptor beta chains were read from a single sample in a study of response to subunit inactivated influenza vaccine. TCRdb independently ran MiXCR on the RT-PCR reads; one entry per CDR3 protein. The sample lists roughly 290,000 distinct CDR3 sequences; about a fifth were seen once. Specimen: PBMCs from blood, collected about 20 months after vaccination. The receptors were gathered from a man between 50 and 70 years old who received an inactivated influenza vaccine. The CDR3 runs from the conserved cysteine through the conserved F or W. D genes are given only for firm matches. Some rows mark clone size as missing; the rest say once, few, many or name a class of expanded clone.

-	TRBV6-2/TRBV6-3	TRBJ2-1	-	TGTGCCAGCAGTTACAGAATCTCCGCTGAGCAGTTCTTC	CASSYRISAEQFF
few	TRBV19	TRBJ1-1	TRBD1	TGTGCCAGTAGTTACCCCGACAGGGTCACTGAAGCTTTCTTT	CASSYPDRVTEAFF
-	TRBV4-2	TRBJ1-2	TRBD1	TGTGCCAGCAGCCCCTCCGGGACAGGGAGGGGATCCTATGGCTACACCTTC	CASSPSGTGRGSYGYTF
-	TRBV20-1	TRBJ2-7	TRBD1	TGCAGTGCTAGAGATCGTTCCGCCGGGACAGGGGCCTACGAGCAGTACTTC	CSARDRSAGTGAYEQYF
few	TRBV20-1	TRBJ2-7	-	TGCAGTGGTAGGGGACTGTCTCCCTACGAGCAGTACTTC	CSGRGLSPYEQYF
few	TRBV5-5	TRBJ1-2	-	TGTGCCAGCACCGTCGTCCCGGGACTCACATCGCGTGGCTACACCTTC	CASTVVPGLTSRGYTF
-	TRBV28	TRBJ1-2	-	TGTGCCAGCGTCGTTGGGGGCGGTCGCTACACCTTC	CASVVGGGRYTF
many	TRBV20-1	TRBJ1-5	-	TGCAGTGCTTCTGGGACGGGGCGCGGCAATCAGCCCCAGCATTTT	CSASGTGRGNQPQHF
many	TRBV12-3/TRBV12-4	TRBJ1-1	-	TGTGCCAGCGGGGGGGGGTACACTGAAGCTTTCTTT	CASGGGYTEAFF
few	TRBV5-1	TRBJ2-1	TRBD2	TGCGCCAGCAGCTTGATGGGACTAGCGGGAGACGAGCAGTTCTTC	CASSLMGLAGDEQFF
few	TRBV29-1	TRBJ2-7	-	TGCAGCGTTGACGGACCCTTAGACATCTCCTACGAGCAGTACTTC	CSVDGPLDISYEQYF
many	TRBV15	TRBJ1-5	-	TGTGCCACCAGGCGGGACCGAGGTCAGCCCCAGCATTTT	CATRRDRGQPQHF
few	TRBV12-3/TRBV12-4	TRBJ1-1	-	TGTGCCAGCAGTCTAAAAATTGAAGCTTTCTTT	CASSLKIEAFF
many	TRBV11-2	TRBJ1-5	-	TGTGCCAGCAGCTTATACGGGACTGTTAAAGGAACTTATAGCAATCAGCCCCAGCATTTT	CASSLYGTVKGTYSNQPQHF
few	TRBV2	TRBJ2-2	TRBD1	TGTGCCAGCACTGGGACAGGGCCTAACACCGGGGAGCTGTTTTTT	CASTGTGPNTGELFF
many	TRBV5-6	TRBJ1-1	-	TGTGCCAGCAGGCCACAGGGAAGGTTCACTGAAGCTTTCTTT	CASRPQGRFTEAFF
few	TRBV7-8	TRBJ2-2	-	TGTGCCAGCAGCTTAGGTGGGACACTTTTCACCGGGGAGCTGTTTTTT	CASSLGGTLFTGELFF
few	TRBV10-3	TRBJ1-2	-	TGTGCCATCAGTGAGTCGGCCAGGGCCGAGTCGGGCTACACCTTC	CAISESARAESGYTF
-	TRBV29-1	TRBJ1-4	-	TGCAGCGTTGGGGATGAAAAACTGTTTTTT	CSVGDEKLFF
-	TRBV20-1	TRBJ1-5	TRBD1	TGCAGTGCGATACAGGGGAATAGCAATCAGCCCCAGCATTTT	CSAIQGNSNQPQHF
few	TRBV20-1	TRBJ1-5	TRBD1	TGCAGTGCTTCCCCCGCAGGGGGGAATCAGCCCCAGCATTTT	CSASPAGGNQPQHF
few	TRBV27	TRBJ1-1	-	TGTGCCAGCAGTAGACAGGTAGCTAGGAACACTGAAGCTTTCTTT	CASSRQVARNTEAFF
once	TRBV9	TRBJ2-7	-	TGTGCCAGCAGCCCCTGGGACGGCTCCTACGAGCAGTACTTC	CASSPWDGSYEQYF
-	TRBV20-1	TRBJ1-3	-	TGCAGTGCTAGGGGGGACGCCGACTCTGGAAACACCATATATTTT	CSARGDADSGNTIYF
few	TRBV12-3/TRBV12-4	TRBJ1-4	-	TGTGCCAGCAGTCCCAGTGCTTTTGAAAAACTGTTTTTT	CASSPSAFEKLFF
-	TRBV29-1	TRBJ1-1	-	TGCAGCGTTGTGAAACAGATGAACACTGAAGCTTTCTTT	CSVVKQMNTEAFF
-	TRBV12-3/TRBV12-4	TRBJ2-1	TRBD2	TGTGCCAGCAGTACCGGACTAGCGGGGTACAATGAGCAGTTCTTC	CASSTGLAGYNEQFF
few	TRBV4-3	TRBJ1-1	TRBD1	TGCGCCAGCAGCCAAGAAGGATGGGACAGGGAAGCTTTCTTT	CASSQEGWDREAFF